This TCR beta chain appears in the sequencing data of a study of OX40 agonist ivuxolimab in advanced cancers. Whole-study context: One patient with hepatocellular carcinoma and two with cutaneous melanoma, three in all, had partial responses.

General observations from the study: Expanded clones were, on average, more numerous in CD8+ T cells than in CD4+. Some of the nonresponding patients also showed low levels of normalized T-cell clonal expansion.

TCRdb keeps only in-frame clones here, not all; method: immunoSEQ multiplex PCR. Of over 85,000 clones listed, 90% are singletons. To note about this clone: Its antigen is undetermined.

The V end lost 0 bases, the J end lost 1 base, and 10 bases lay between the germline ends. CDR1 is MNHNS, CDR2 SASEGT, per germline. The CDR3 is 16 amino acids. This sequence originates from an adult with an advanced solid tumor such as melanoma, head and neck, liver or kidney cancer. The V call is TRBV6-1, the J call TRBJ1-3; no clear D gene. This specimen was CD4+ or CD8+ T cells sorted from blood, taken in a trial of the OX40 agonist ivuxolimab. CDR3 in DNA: TGTGCCAGCAGTGAAGCTTCGTTCGAGTCTGGAAACACCATATATTTT. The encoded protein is CASSEASFESGNTIYF.